This T cell receptor (beta chain) was documented in a study of cytomegalovirus exposure and HLA in healthy donors (dated by TCRdb to 2017 to 2019). Study-level background: An earlier analysis of roughly 570 of the donors reported about 260 Gb of sequence data and 117 million unique TCR beta sequences obtained from about 180 million T cells. Roughly 5 DR-DQ haplotypes were treated as single units for association and clustering because of strong linkage in the cohort. A separate validation cohort of over a hundred different subjects was used in addition to the 666-subject first cohort. In a later analysis, previously published TCR beta repertoires from 666 donors were re-analyzed and high-resolution HLA genotyping was added so that TCR occurrence patterns could be studied. Both class I and class II loci were covered by HLA typing, at four-digit resolution. The aim of the study was to test whether cataloging public T cell receptors could identify signatures of past pathogen exposure. Donor age, sex, ethnicity and CMV serostatus were compiled alongside the repertoire data. To predict cytomegalovirus infection status, the study combined high-throughput TCR immunosequencing, statistical association of individual TCRs with disease status, and machine learning. On average, 235,054 unique TCR beta nucleotide sequences were sequenced per donor among roughly 430 genotyped donors of the cohort, with roughly 18% of those sequences being non-productive. The T cell repertoires of some 700 subjects were profiled by immunosequencing and related to cytomegalovirus serostatus. The number of donors typed differed by locus, with about 629-640 for A, B, C, DRB1 and DQB1, over 500 for DQA1, 600 to 610 for DPA1, and under 490 for DPB1. All discovery cohort repertoires had been generated using a single sequencing platform. Of the roughly 390 genotyped donors, more than 75% were placed in the genetic ancestry cluster associated with self-reported Caucasian donors. An early release covering just under 650 HLA-typed donors comprised about 310 gigabases of sequencing data and some 79 million unique TCR sequences. In a later genetic analysis, genome-wide SNP genotypes for about three fifths of the roughly 670 donors were used, and that subset was treated as a discovery cohort. An earlier analysis of some 500 of the donors used high-throughput TCR beta sequencing to judge whether each TCR beta V gene segment behaved as functional or pseudogenic. The later analysis used no new phenotypic data to find candidate immune exposures, relying instead on TCR beta sequences and their occurrence across donors. Findings and caveats that apply to the study as a whole: Because some donors lacked HLA typing at each locus, the association tests relied only on the typed subset. In a later analysis, most CMV-associated TCR beta chains were found to appear HLA-restricted, with HLA associations seemingly driven largely by CMV exposure. Most TCR sequences were observed very rarely across donors, whereas some public TCRs were present in many individuals. In a later genetic analysis, a missense DCLRE1C variant was associated with V-gene and J-gene trimming of TCR beta chains, and the association was replicated in an independent cohort. In an earlier analysis of some 640 of the donors, most TCR beta V segments were observed in productive rearrangements about 87% or about 30% of the time, broadly matching IMGT annotations. Because the 87-base-pair reads could not distinguish some IMGT-functional V segments, including TRBV6-2 and TRBV6-3, those segments were excluded. A further reported finding was that TCR beta sequences accurately predicted the HLA-A and HLA-B alleles for most subjects in the first cohort. According to a later genetic analysis, donors in an Asian-associated ancestry cluster had fewer N-insertions in productive TCRs than the approximately 650-donor mean. Several of the top co-occurrence clusters appeared to be linked to parvovirus B19, influenza, CMV and Epstein-Barr virus, according to a later analysis. Strong co-occurrence of HLA alleles, especially DR and DQ, made assigning TCR associations to individual alleles difficult. Presence/absence analyses assumed roughly uniform sequencing depth across donors, an assumption that may not hold. Cytomegalovirus status was reported to be diagnosed by the classifier with high specificity and sensitivity in both the original and validation cohorts. A few of the identified cytomegalovirus-associated TCR beta chains were confirmed in vitro to be specific for cytomegalovirus antigens. Because counts were too low, seventeen rarely observed V segments, including chromosome 9 orphons, were left out of the earlier analysis of a few hundred of the donors. Correlated functional status among segregating V segments might reflect linkage disequilibrium, but an unknown experimental factor could not be ruled out. It was suggested by the authors that the approach could potentially be generalized to other disease states and immunological phenotypes. In a later analysis, HLA-associated TCR beta chains showed more clonal expansion and lower generation probabilities than non-associated chains that were equally common. A later analysis associated 16,951 TCR beta sequences with specific HLA alleles at a false discovery rate of 0.05. For the cohort, immune exposure information was limited to CMV serostatus. A later analysis found that TCR association rates varied across HLA loci, with DRB1 alleles showing the most associated TCRs and HLA-C alleles the fewest. This cohort had only TCR beta chains sequenced, and the lack of alpha or paired-chain data limited which features could be detected. The study gave a list of 150 to 200 TCR beta chains associated with cytomegalovirus. A cluster of highly shared sequence variants was judged likely to represent a technical artifact of the sequencing pipeline.

On this clone: The antigen it recognizes is unknown. Per-nucleotide qualities are absent, and no much larger clonotype sits a single base away.

In total, fewer than 750 healthy bone marrow donors made up the cohort. Cohort members were all nominally healthy when sampled, although unrecorded immune exposures were likely present. The donor was CMV seropositive and was included in the group of some 290 seropositive cohort members. Each donor provided a peripheral blood sample, and peripheral blood mononuclear cells were used for TCR beta sequencing. The Qiagen DNeasy Blood Extraction Kit was used to extract genomic DNA from the blood cell samples. Library preparation used the immunoSEQ multiplex PCR assay. The multiplex PCR relied on a mix of 60 forward primers for TCR Vbeta segments and 13 reverse primers for TCR Jbeta segments. The CDR3 region of rearranged TCR beta genes was amplified from genomic DNA with a multiplex PCR assay. The amplified TCR beta libraries were sequenced on the Illumina HiSeq System as 87-base-pair reads. The paper's data handling went like this. Across the 670 or so repertoires, a later analysis counted 78 million or so unique TCR beta chains, roughly 11 million of which were shared by at least two donors. To remove PCR and sequencing errors, raw reads were error-corrected and collapsed into unique sequences using a nearest-neighbor algorithm that merged closely related sequences. CDR3 sequences were aligned to IMGT reference sequences to assign V, D and J gene segments. For a sequence to be retained, a match of at least six nucleotides to both a V gene segment and a J gene segment was required. A rearrangement was called productive if the CDR3 had no stop codons and remained in frame with V and J, and every other rearrangement was called non-productive. CDR3 was defined according to IMGT convention as the region running from the second conserved V-encoded cysteine to the conserved J-encoded phenylalanine. The earlier analysis of about 530 of the donors excluded any sequence lacking an unambiguous match to a single V gene segment. An earlier analysis of a few hundred of the donors called V segments functional above 56.7% productive rearrangements and segregating when the between-donor standard deviation exceeded 5%. A statistical classification framework was built to diagnose cytomegalovirus status from the catalog of TCR beta chain sequences. In a later analysis, V and J genes were assigned by comparing TCR nucleotide sequences against IMGT/GENE-DB human TR gene sequences. In a later analysis, CDR3 sequences and most-parsimonious VDJ recombination scenarios were assigned using the TCRdist pipeline. In a later analysis, every TCR beta chain was defined by the combination of its CDR3 amino acid sequence and its V-gene family, and reads without a unique V-gene family were dropped. A later analysis removed nearly 600 highly shared, low-generation-probability nucleotide sequences to deal with suspected cross-contamination and a sequencing artifact. For each public chain, a later analysis derived a clonal expansion index from normalized ranks of inferred template counts within each repertoire. In a later analysis, generation probabilities were computed using a VDJ recombination model fitted to out-of-frame rearrangements, and the results were checked against IGoR. In a later analysis, TCR-TCR, TCR-HLA and TCR-CMV co-occurrence was scored with hypergeometric tests, and a repertoire-size bias correction was applied to TCR pairs. In a later analysis, false discovery rates were estimated by permuting HLA or CMV assignments 20 times. A later analysis grouped co-occurring TCRs with DBSCAN, adding TCRdist sequence similarity when clustering within HLA-allele-positive subsets. For co-occurrence clustering, repertoires with fewer than 30,000 or more than 120,000 public chains were excluded, along with several repertoires with anomalous nucleotide sharing. TCRdb mirrors the immuneACCESS table, restricted to in-frame sequences. Some clones are absent from its copies; in checked studies, under half trace to an unresolved V gene, and the reason for the others is unknown. Clone size and V and J calls were adopted from that table, with D and trimming inferred from the DNA. Across this sample there are 150,000 to 200,000 clones, with over 75% seen only once. The ten largest clones capture 7.5% to 10% of the sample.

According to the germline V gene, CDR1 reads WSHSY and CDR2 reads SAAADI. V is clipped by 8 bases and J by 4 bases, and the sequence between their germline boundaries is 12 bases long. The CDR3 holds 12 amino acids from the cysteine to the phenylalanine. The read is trimmed to its CDR3 DNA, 36 bases read in frame from base 1. The V gene is TRBV10-2 and the J gene is TRBJ2-7; the D gene remains uncertain. The clonotype originates from a man aged 18 to 30 in good health and CMV-seropositive. The specimen sequenced was PBMCs. The CDR3 reads CASGVVAYEQYF. The DNA sequence is as follows: TGCGCCAGCGGAGTCGTAGCATACGAGCAGTACTTC.